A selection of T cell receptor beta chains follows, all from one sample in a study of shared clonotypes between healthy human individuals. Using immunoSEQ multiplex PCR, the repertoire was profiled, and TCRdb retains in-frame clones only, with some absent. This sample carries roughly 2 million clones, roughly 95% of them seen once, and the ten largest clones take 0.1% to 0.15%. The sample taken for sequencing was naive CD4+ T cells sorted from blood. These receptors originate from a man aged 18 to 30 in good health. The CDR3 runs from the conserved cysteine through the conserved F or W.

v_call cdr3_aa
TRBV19 CASSIKTSDSPLHF
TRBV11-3 CASSMGLSYEQYF
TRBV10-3 CAISETSTNTEAFF
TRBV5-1 CASGGLDNEQFF
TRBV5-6 CASSLRDSVRNSPLHF
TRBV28 CASREVVAYEQYF
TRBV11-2 CASSSTGGPYEQYF
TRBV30 CAWSVAETQYF
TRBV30 CAWSIPRGYSTDTQYF
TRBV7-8 CASSPTGGSRETQYF
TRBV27 CASSETGWTSYEQYF
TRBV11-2 CASSLVGGYGYTF
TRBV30 CAINRGRNEKLFF
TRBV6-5 CASSYGSPDTQYF
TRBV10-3 CAISEASGEGKLFF
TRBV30 CAWSVANGGNEQFF
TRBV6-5 CASSRGSSYEQYF
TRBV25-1 CASATYNEQFF
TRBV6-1 CASSESWGGRYGYTF
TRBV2 CASRKDRAETYEQYF
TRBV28 CASSSRRVGREKLFF
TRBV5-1 CASSQTGTSSTDTQYF
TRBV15 CATSRGGVSYEQYF
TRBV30 CAWSSTRIFLKNGKGETQYF
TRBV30 CAWSPNLLQGPLTEAFF
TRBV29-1 CSVAEQGANTEAFF
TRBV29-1 CSVDGQTKETQYF
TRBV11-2 CASSLEGRSTGTDTQYF
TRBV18 CASSPQGPPNEQFF
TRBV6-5 CASSYGSHEQYF
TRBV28 CATGRTGGGETQYF
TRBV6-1 CASRLQGASGNTIYF
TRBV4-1 CASSHHTSNQPQHF
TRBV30 CAWSFLTVYGYTF
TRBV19 CASSGFPDEQFF
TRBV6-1 CASSESHTQYF
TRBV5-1 CASWTGISTDTQYF
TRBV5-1 CASSPRAAYGYTF
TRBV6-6 CASSRGGQSSSYEQYF
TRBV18 CASSPLYTGTGRYEQYF
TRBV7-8 CASSSQGGNREAFF
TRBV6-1 CASSEGGGPRPNTEAFF
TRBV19 CASSRVLSNQPQHF
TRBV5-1 CASSMTTGGFSGNTIYF
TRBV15 CATSRERGNKETQYF
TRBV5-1 CASSLVAGQPQHF
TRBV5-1 CASSPRQGNTEAFF
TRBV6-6 CASETGLLSTDTQYF
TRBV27 CASRVLWGAGEAFF
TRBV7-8 CASSLETGGAAKNIQYF
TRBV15 CATSRVTAYNYGYTF
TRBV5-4 CASRGGSSYNEQFF